This section outlines one T cell receptor (beta chain) sequence together with its context. The target antigen is unknown. This sample is drawn from a study of T cell repertoires in ileal Crohn's disease. General study points: High-frequency clones were more common in sorted CD8 than CD4 cells.

The V gene's germline CDR1 is SGDLS and CDR2 YYNGEE. V dropped 0 bases and J dropped 1; count of bases not matched to a gene: 0. The CDR3 spans 15 residues. TCRdb's table, derived via immunoSEQ multiplex PCR, lists solely in-frame clones and lacks some. Among about 8,200 clones listed, 96% were seen once. The rearrangement uses TRBV9 and TRBJ2-3, with 9 bases identical to TRBD2. This sequence was found in an adult with Crohn's disease. The specimen sequenced was ileal tissue. CDR3: CASSVVAGGTDTQYF. CDR3 DNA: TGTGCCAGCAGCGTAGTAGCGGGGGGCACAGATACGCAGTATTTT.